The source of this T cell receptor beta chain is a study of synovial regulatory T cells in juvenile arthritis. The CDR3 sequence is 16 residues long. No DNA sequence was recorded. In germline, CDR1 is SGHTS, CDR2 YDEGEE. The synovial samples were synovial fluid, paired with peripheral blood from each active arthritis patient. Sequencing was performed with immunoSEQ multiplex PCR; in TCRdb, only in-frame clones are kept and a portion is missing. The listing contains 2,000 to 2,500 clones. This clone is classed as medium-sized by frequency. The sequence came from a donor under 30 with juvenile idiopathic arthritis. Sequencing was done on a sample of Treg cells from the synovium. The chain is built from TRBV5-8 and TRBJ2-2; TCRdb's D gene call, TRBD2, goes unchecked for lack of DNA. The CDR3 reads CASSFRREGRTGELFF.